Each of the 11 T cell receptor beta chains below was sequenced from the same sample in a study of blood T cell repertoires in COVID-19. Sequencing was performed with immunoSEQ multiplex PCR; in TCRdb, only in-frame clones are kept and a portion is missing. The sample contains under 250,000 clones, 80% to 85% of which appear only once. The specimen sequenced was peripheral blood. The receptor set was obtained from a man aged 50-59 years with active or convalescent COVID-19.

The V call is TRBV14, the J call TRBJ2-5; 7 positions agree with TRBD1. CDR3 length equals 14 residues. Trimming removed 5 bases from V and 6 bases from J; junction bases left unmatched: 9. Per the germline V gene, CDR1 is SGHDN and CDR2 is FVKESK. The CDR3: CASSTRGSVKTQYF. Here the CDR3 DNA reads TGTGCCAGCAGCACCAGGGGGAGCGTTAAGACCCAGTACTTC.

CDR3 nucleotides: TGCGCCAGCAGCCAAGAATTAGACAGGAGTAATTCACCCCTCCACTTT. The encoded protein is CASSQELDRSNSPLHF. The V call is TRBV4-1, the J call TRBJ1-6; tentatively, D is TRBD1 (6 bases). With 0 bases removed from V and 6 bases from J, the gap between germline ends came to 12 bases. The CDR3 runs 16 residues. Germline lookup yields CDR1 MGHRA and CDR2 YSYEKL.

The chain employs TRBV5-6 and TRBJ2-5; D uncertain. V lost 0 bases, J lost 5 bases, and 5 bases lay in between. This CDR3 comprises 12 residues. CDR1 and CDR2 from the germline V gene are SGHDT and YYEEEE. DNA for the CDR3: TGTGCCAGCAGCTTGGGTCGGGAGACCCAGTACTTC. Translation: CASSLGRETQYF.

This clone was observed a few times. V usage is TRBV18 and J usage is TRBJ2-4, with D perhaps matching TRBD2 (5 bases). The germline V gene has CDR1 KGHSH and CDR2 LQKENI. V was pared by 6 bases and J by 7 bases, with 7 bases between. This CDR3 contains 11 residues. The CDR3 is CASSGENIQYF. The CDR3 DNA follows: TGTGCCAGCTCCGGGGAGAACATTCAGTACTTC.

Many counts were recorded for this clone. CDR3 nucleotide sequence: TGTGCCAGCAGTGGGACAGGGGTGGAAAAACTGTTTTTT. This encodes CASSGTGVEKLFF. J is TRBJ1-4 and V is TRBV25-1; 9 bases match TRBD1. The CDR3 contains 13 residues. With 4 bases clipped from V and 8 bases from J, the junction kept 2 bases outside the gene matches. Germline assignment: CDR1 MGHDK and CDR2 SYGVNS.

The gene calls are TRBV28 and TRBJ2-2; D is possibly TRBD1 (5 bases). The CDR3 covers 15 residues. CDR1 is MDHEN, CDR2 SYDVKM, per germline. The DNA for the CDR3 is TGTGGGGCAATGGGGCTGCCCCCCTGGACCGGGGAGCTGTTTTTT. Translating it yields CGAMGLPPWTGELFF.

The chain employs TRBV19 and TRBJ2-5; D is unresolved. The germline gives CDR1 LNHDA, CDR2 SQIVND (reference sequence). This CDR3 has 16 amino acids. V was pared by 5 bases and J by 5 bases, with 21 bases between. The CDR3 nucleotides are TGTGCCAGTAGTCCCATTCAGACATCAATAATGGAGACCCAGTACTTC. This gives the protein CASSPIQTSIMETQYF. Supplemented by reference TRBV19 and TRBJ2-5, the full variable domain reads DGGITQSPKYLFRKEGQNVTLSCEQNLNHDAMYWYRQDPGQGLRLIYYSQIVNDFQKGDIAEGYSVSREKKESFPLTVTSAQKNPTAFYLCASSPIQTSIMETQYFGPGTRLLVL.

The CDR3 spells CASRKGLGGDYNEQFF. The CDR3 coding sequence is TGTGCCAGCAGGAAGGGGTTGGGGGGGGACTACAATGAGCAGTTCTTC. The chain couples TRBV5-4 to TRBJ2-1; 7 nucleotides align to TRBD2. In germline, CDR1 is SGHNT, CDR2 YYREEE (reference sequence). The J segment lost 3 bases and the V segment lost 5 bases, leaving 11 bases of the junction unmatched. The CDR3 loop spans 16 amino acids.

The genes are TRBV27 and TRBJ2-2; 8 bases match TRBD1. The CDR3 runs to 15 residues. V lost 3 bases, J lost 3 bases, and 3 bases stayed unmatched. Germline CDR1 reads MNHEY; CDR2 reads SMNVEV (reference sequence). The CDR3 DNA is TGTGCCAGCAGTTTCAGGGGGCATTACACCGGGGAGCTGTTTTTT. Translated, it gives CASSFRGHYTGELFF.

This clone was seen a single time. The V call is TRBV5-6, the J call TRBJ1-5; 8 bases line up with TRBD1. The germline CDR1 and CDR2 sequences are SGHDT and YYEEEE. CDR3 length: 16 amino acids. J gave up 2 bases and V 5 bases, and 9 bases lay outside the gene matches. In nucleotides, the CDR3 is TGTGCCAGCAGAACCTGGACAGGGTGGGGCAATCAGCCCCAGCATTTT. Its protein is CASRTWTGWGNQPQHF.

This clone was recorded once. The chain couples TRBV5-8 to TRBJ2-4, with D unresolved. In germline, CDR1 is SGHTS, CDR2 YDEGEE. Trimming took 0 bases from V and 4 from J, leaving 8 bases between them. CDR3 length: 14 residues. CDR3 amino acids: CASSLGGTKNIQYF. The CDR3 nucleotides are TGTGCCAGCAGCTTGGGTGGCACAAAAAACATTCAGTACTTC.